The present T cell receptor (beta chain) was sequenced within a study of blood T cell repertoires in COVID-19. Study overall: Both acute and convalescent COVID-19 samples were obtained from the United States, Italy and Spain. PBMCs, B-cell-depleted T cells, or T cells were the source of the cDNA or gDNA that made up the material.

Source study methods: Reference gene primers were amplified, and this amplification served to estimate nucleated cell counts. Clones were read by immunoSEQ multiplex PCR, and TCRdb kept only the in-frame ones, dropping some. Clone size and the V and J calls come from that table; the DNA yielded D and trimming. The data show approximately 100,000 clones, 83% seen once. Germline CDR1 reads MNHEY; CDR2 reads SVGAGI. The CDR3 is 15 amino acids. J lost 7 bases, V lost 6 bases, and 9 bases had no gene match. Material: peripheral blood. The source of this sequence is an older woman with acute or convalescent COVID-19. The rearrangement links TRBV6-5 to TRBJ1-2, with 12 nucleotides matching TRBD1. CDR3 protein: CASRWFGTGGVGYTF. DNA of the CDR3: TGTGCCAGCAGATGGTTTGGGACAGGGGGCGTTGGCTACACCTTC.